This T cell receptor beta chain was found in a study of identical twins. Every sampled donor was Caucasian and healthy. TCRdb re-called the 5' RACE reads with MiXCR, one entry per CDR3 protein. The sample yields 700,000 or so distinct CDR3 sequences, approximately 9% seen once. The V end lost 0 bases, the J end lost 1 base, and 10 bases lay between the germline ends. The germline gives CDR1 SGHRS, CDR2 YFSETQ. The CDR3 is 15 amino acids. The sample also formed part of further work on yellow fever vaccine responses in identical twins.

The rearrangement uses TRBV5-1 and TRBJ1-1; perhaps TRBD1 as D (5 bases). The receptor was isolated from a woman younger than 30 in good health. Sequencing was carried out using PBMCs. CDR3 sequence (DNA): TGCGCCAGCAGCTTGGGTGGGGGATGGAACACTGAAGCTTTCTTT. Translating gives CASSLGGGWNTEAFF.